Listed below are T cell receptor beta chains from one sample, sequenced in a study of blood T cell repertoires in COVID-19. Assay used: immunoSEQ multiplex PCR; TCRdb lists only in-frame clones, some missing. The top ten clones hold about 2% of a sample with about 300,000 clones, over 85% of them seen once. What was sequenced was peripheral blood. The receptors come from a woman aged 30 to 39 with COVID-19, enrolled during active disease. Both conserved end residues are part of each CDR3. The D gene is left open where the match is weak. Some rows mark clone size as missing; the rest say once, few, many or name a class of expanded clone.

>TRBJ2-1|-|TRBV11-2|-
CASSLGLRGEYNEQFF
TGTGCCAGCAGCTTAGGTCTGCGCGGGGAGTACAATGAGCAGTTCTTC
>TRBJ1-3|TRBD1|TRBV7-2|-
CASSSDRGPGNTIYF
TGTGCCAGCAGCTCGGACAGGGGGCCGGGAAACACCATATATTTT
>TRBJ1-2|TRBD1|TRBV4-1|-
CASSQGRTGGIYGYTF
TGCGCCAGCAGCCAAGGACGGACAGGTGGGATATATGGCTACACCTTC
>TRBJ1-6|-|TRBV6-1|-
CASSEVVPDSPLHF
TGTGCCAGCAGTGAAGTGGTTCCAGATTCACCCCTCCACTTT
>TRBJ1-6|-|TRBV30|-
CAWSTEWAGPLHF
TGTGCCTGGAGTACGGAGTGGGCGGGGCCCCTCCACTTT
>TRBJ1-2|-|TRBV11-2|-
CASSLVREGSYGYTF
TGTGCCAGCAGCTTAGTCAGGGAGGGGAGCTATGGCTACACCTTC
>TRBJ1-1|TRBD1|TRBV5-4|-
CASSLAAGQGVVAAFF
TGTGCCAGCAGCTTGGCAGCGGGACAGGGGGTCGTTGCCGCTTTCTTT
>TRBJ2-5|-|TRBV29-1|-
CSVMSGLETQYF
TGCAGCGTTATGAGTGGTTTGGAGACCCAGTACTTC
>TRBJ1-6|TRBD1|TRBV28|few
CASSAGQDSYNSPLHF
TGTGCCAGCAGCGCGGGACAGGACTCCTATAATTCACCCCTCCACTTT
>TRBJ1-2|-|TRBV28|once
CASSPGTSFGYTF
TGTGCCAGCAGTCCAGGAACCTCATTTGGGTACACCTTC
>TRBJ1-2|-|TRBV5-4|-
CASSALVKGNYGYTF
TGTGCCAGCAGCGCGCTTGTAAAGGGGAACTATGGCTACACCTTC
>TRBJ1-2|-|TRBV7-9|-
CASNPGADYGYTF
TGTGCCAGCAATCCAGGGGCGGACTATGGCTACACCTTC
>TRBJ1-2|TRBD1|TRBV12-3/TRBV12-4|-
CAWKRQGLITF
TGTGCCTGGAAACGACAGGGTTTGATCACCTTC
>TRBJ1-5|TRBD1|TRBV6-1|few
CASSDGQGAQPQHF
TGTGCCAGCAGTGATGGACAGGGGGCTCAGCCCCAGCATTTT
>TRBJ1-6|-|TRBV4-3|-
CASSQDRRGTAYSPLHF
TGCGCCAGCAGCCAAGATAGGAGGGGTACCGCCTATTCACCCCTCCACTTT
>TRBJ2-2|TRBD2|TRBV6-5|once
CATTASGGFTGELFF
TGTGCCACGACGGCTAGCGGGGGATTCACCGGGGAGCTGTTTTTT
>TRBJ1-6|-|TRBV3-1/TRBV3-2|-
CASSQDSPGPRGSPLHF
TGTGCCAGCAGCCAAGACTCCCCAGGGCCGCGGGGTTCACCCCTCCACTTT